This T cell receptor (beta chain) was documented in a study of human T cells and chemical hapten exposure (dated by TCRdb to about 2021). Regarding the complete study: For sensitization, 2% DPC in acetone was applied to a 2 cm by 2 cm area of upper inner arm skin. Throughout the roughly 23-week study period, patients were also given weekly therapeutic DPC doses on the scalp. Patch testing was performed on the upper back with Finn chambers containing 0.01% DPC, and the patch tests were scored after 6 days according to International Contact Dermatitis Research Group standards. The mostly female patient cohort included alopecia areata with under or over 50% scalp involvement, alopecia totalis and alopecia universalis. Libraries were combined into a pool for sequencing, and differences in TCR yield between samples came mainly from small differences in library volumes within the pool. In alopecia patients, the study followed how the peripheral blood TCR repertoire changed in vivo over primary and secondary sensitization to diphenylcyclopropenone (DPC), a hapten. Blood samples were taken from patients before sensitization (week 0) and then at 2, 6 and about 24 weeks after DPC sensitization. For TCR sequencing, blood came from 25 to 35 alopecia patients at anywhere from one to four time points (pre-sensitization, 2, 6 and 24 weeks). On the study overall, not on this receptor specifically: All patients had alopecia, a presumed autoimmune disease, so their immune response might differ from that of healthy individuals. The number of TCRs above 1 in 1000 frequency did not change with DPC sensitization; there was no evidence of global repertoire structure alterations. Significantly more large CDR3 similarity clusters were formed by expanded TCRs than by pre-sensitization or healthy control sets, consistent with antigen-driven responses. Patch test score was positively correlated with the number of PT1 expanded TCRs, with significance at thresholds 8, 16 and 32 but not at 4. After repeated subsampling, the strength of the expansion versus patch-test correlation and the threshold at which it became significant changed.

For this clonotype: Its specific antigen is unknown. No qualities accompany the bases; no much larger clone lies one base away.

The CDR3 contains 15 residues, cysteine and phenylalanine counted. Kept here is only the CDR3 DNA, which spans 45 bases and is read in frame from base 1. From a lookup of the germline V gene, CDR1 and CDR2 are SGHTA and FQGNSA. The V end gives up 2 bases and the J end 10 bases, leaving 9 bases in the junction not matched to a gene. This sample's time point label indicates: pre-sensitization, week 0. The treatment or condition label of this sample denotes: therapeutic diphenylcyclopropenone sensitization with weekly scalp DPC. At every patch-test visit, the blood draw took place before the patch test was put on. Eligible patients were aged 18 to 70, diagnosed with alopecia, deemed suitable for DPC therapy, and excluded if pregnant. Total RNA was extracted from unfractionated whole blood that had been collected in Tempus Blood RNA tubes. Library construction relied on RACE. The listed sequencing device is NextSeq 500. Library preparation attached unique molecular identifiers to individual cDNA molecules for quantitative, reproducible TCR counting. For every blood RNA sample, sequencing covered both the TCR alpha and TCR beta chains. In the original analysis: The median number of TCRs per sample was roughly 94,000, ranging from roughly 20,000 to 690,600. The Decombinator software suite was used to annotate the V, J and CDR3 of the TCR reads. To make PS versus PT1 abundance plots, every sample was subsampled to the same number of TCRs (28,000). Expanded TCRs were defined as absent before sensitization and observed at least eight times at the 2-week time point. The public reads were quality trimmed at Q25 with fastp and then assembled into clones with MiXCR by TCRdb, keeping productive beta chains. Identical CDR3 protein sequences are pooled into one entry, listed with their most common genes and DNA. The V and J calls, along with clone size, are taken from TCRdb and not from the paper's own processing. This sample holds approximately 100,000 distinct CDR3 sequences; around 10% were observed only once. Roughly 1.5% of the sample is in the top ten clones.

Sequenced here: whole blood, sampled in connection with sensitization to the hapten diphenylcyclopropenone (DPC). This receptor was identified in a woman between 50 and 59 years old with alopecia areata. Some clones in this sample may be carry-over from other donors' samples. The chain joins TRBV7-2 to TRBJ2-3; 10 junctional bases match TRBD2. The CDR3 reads CASSLNRAGGGAQYF. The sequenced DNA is TGTGCCAGCAGCTTAAACAGAGCGGGAGGGGGTGCGCAGTATTTT.